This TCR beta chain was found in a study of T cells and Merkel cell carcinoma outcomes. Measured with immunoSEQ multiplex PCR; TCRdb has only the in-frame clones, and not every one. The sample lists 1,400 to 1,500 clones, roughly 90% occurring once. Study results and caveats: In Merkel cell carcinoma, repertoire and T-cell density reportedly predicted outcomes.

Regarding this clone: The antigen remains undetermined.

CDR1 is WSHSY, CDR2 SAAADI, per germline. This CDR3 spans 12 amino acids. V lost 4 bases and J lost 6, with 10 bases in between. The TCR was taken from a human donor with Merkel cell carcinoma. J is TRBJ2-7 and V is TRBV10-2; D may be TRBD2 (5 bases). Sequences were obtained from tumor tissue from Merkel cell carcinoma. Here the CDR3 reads CASSAGRGEQYF. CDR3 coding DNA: TGCGCCAGCAGTGCCGGCCGGGGCGAGCAGTACTTC.